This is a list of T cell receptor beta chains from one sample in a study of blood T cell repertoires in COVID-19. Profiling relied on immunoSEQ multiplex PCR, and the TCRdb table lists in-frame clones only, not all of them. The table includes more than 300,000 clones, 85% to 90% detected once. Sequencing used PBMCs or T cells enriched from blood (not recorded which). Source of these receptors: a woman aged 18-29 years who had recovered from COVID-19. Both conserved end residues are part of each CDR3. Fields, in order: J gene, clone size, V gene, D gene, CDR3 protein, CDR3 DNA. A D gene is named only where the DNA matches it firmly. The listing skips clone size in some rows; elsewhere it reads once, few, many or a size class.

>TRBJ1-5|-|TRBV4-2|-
CASSQEGGVDQPQHF
TGTGCCAGCAGCCAAGAAGGCGGGGTTGATCAGCCCCAGCATTTT
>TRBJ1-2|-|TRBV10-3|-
CAITSAAGNYGYTF
TGTGCCATTACCTCCGCCGCGGGGAACTATGGCTACACCTTC
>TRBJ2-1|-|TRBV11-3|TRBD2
CASSSGLAYNEQFF
TGTGCCAGCAGCTCCGGACTAGCTTACAATGAGCAGTTCTTC
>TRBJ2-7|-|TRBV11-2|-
CASSLGLGYEQYF
TGTGCCAGCAGCTTAGGTCTCGGCTACGAGCAGTACTTC
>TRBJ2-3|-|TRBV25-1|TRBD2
CASSVRAGGTDTQYF
TGTGCCAGCAGTGTTCGCGCGGGGGGCACAGATACGCAGTATTTT
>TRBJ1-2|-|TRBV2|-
CASSDTRGSGYTF
TGTGCCAGCAGTGATACCAGGGGAAGTGGCTACACCTTC
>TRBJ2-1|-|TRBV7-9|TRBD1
CASSLAPRDRGHNEQFF
TGTGCCAGCAGCTTAGCGCCGCGGGACAGGGGCCACAATGAGCAGTTCTTC
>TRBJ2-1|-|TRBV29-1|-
CSVSRPYRDNEQFF
TGCAGCGTTTCCCGGCCCTACAGGGATAATGAGCAGTTCTTC
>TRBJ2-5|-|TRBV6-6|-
CASSDPLQGGETQYF
TGTGCCAGCAGCGATCCCCTACAGGGCGGGGAGACCCAGTACTTC
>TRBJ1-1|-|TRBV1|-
CTSSQESGGTEAFF
TGCACCAGCAGCCAAGAATCTGGGGGGACTGAAGCTTTCTTT
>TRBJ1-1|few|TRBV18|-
CASGGGAEAFF
TGTGCCAGCGGTGGGGGCGCTGAAGCTTTCTTT
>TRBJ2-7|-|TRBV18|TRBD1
CASSLPGQFYEQYF
TGTGCCAGCTCACTACCGGGACAGTTCTACGAGCAGTACTTC
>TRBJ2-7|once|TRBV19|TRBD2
CASSQSGSSYEQYF
TGTGCCAGTAGTCAAAGCGGGAGCTCCTACGAGCAGTACTTC
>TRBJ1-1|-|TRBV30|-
CAWSVHRVQETEAFF
TGTGCCTGGAGTGTCCACAGGGTTCAGGAGACTGAAGCTTTCTTT
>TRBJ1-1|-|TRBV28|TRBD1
CASRRTGVEAFF
TGTGCCAGCAGACGGACAGGGGTTGAAGCTTTCTTT
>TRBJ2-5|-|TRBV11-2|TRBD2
CASSFTAGEETQYF
TGTGCCAGCAGCTTCACGGCGGGGGAGGAGACCCAGTACTTC
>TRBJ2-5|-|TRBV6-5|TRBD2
CASRPGLAVQETQYF
TGTGCCAGCCGTCCTGGGCTAGCGGTCCAAGAGACCCAGTACTTC
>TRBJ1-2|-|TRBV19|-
CAGQNHYGYTF
TGTGCCGGACAAAACCACTATGGCTACACCTTC
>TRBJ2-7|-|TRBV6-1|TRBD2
CASSEGPSGRDTAYEQYF
TGTGCCAGCAGTGAAGGCCCTAGCGGGAGGGATACCGCCTACGAGCAGTACTTC
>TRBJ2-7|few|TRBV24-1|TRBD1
CATSDGTGYYEQYF
TGTGCCACCAGTGATGGGACAGGGTACTACGAGCAGTACTTC
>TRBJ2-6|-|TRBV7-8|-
CASSRQGGGANVLTF
TGTGCCAGCAGCCGACAGGGAGGTGGGGCCAACGTCCTGACTTTC
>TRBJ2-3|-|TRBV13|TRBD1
CASSFGTGGRGGTQYF
TGTGCCAGCAGCTTTGGGACAGGGGGCAGAGGCGGTACGCAGTATTTT
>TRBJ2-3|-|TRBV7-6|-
CASSSGTSTDTQYF
TGTGCCAGCAGCTCCGGGACTAGCACAGATACGCAGTATTTT
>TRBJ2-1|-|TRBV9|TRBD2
CASSVASGLAGPGEQFF
TGTGCCAGCAGCGTAGCCTCGGGACTAGCGGGGCCCGGTGAGCAGTTCTTC
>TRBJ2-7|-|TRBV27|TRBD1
CASTTGQGAIYEQYF
TGTGCCAGCACTACCGGACAGGGGGCGATCTACGAGCAGTACTTC
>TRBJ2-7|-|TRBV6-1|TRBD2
CASSEREGTYEQYF
TGTGCCAGCAGTGAGCGGGAGGGTACCTACGAGCAGTACTTC
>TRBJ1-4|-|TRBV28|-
CASSIRNEKLFF
TGTGCCAGCAGTATCCGTAATGAAAAACTGTTTTTT
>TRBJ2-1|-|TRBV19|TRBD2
CASRGGGIAGGYNEQFF
TGTGCCAGCAGGGGGGGCGGAATAGCGGGAGGATATAATGAGCAGTTCTTC
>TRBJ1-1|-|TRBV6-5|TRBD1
CASRGDRGNTEAFF
TGTGCCAGCAGAGGAGACAGGGGGAACACTGAAGCTTTCTTT
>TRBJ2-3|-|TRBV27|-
CASSLFLSGYTDMQYF
TGTGCCAGCAGTTTATTTCTTTCAGGGTACACAGATATGCAGTATTTT
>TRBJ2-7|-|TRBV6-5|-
CASRAAGGRPYEQYF
TGTGCCAGCAGAGCTGCAGGGGGGCGACCCTACGAGCAGTACTTC
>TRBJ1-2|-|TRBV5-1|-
CASSLNRSQLYGYTF
TGCGCCAGCAGCTTGAATAGGAGTCAGCTATATGGCTACACCTTC
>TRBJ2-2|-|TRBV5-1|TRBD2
CASFQGLAGSGELFF
TGCGCCAGCTTTCAGGGACTAGCGGGATCCGGGGAGCTGTTTTTT
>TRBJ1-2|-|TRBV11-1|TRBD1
CASSKAGTGRDGYTF
TGTGCCAGCAGCAAGGCCGGGACAGGGCGGGATGGCTACACCTTC
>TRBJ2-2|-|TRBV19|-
CASSRGSTGELFF
TGTGCCAGTAGTAGGGGCAGCACCGGGGAGCTGTTTTTT
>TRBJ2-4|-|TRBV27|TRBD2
CASRTSGTSRAKNIQYF
TGTGCCAGCCGGACTAGCGGGACCTCTAGGGCCAAAAACATTCAGTACTTC
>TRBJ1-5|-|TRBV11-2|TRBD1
CASSISGGDQPQHF
TGTGCCAGCAGCATATCAGGGGGAGATCAGCCCCAGCATTTT
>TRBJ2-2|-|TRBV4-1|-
CASSHFGSGVNTGELFF
TGCGCCAGCAGCCATTTCGGGTCGGGAGTCAACACCGGGGAGCTGTTTTTT
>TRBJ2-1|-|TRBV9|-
CASSPRGYNEQFF
TGTGCCAGCAGCCCCCGGGGCTACAATGAGCAGTTCTTC
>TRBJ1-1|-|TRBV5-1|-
CASSLVTGMNTEAFF
TGCGCCAGCAGCTTGGTGACGGGGATGAACACTGAAGCTTTCTTT
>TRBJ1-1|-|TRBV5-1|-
CASRNLRNTEAFF
TGCGCCAGCAGGAATCTCAGGAACACTGAAGCTTTCTTT
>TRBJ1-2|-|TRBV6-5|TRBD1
CASKTDRGPRGYTF
TGTGCCAGCAAAACGGACAGGGGGCCGCGGGGCTACACCTTC
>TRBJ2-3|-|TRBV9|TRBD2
CASSVSAGGQADTQYF
TGTGCCAGCAGCGTATCTGCGGGGGGGCAGGCAGATACGCAGTATTTT
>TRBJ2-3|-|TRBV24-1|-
CATSRGGTEPLRTDTQYF
TGTGCCACCTCTAGGGGGGGGACCGAACCTTTACGCACAGATACGCAGTATTTT
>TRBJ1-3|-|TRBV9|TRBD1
CASSVEGAKSSHTIYF
TGTGCCAGCAGCGTAGAGGGGGCGAAATCCAGTCACACCATATATTTT
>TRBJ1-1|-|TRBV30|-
CAWKAGPFTEAFF
TGTGCCTGGAAAGCAGGGCCGTTCACTGAAGCTTTCTTT
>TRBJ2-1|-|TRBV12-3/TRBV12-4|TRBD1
CASRPGTGNEQFF
TGTGCCAGCCGGCCCGGGACAGGGAATGAGCAGTTCTTC
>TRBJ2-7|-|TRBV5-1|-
CASSPKQGPLISYEQYF
TGCGCCAGCAGCCCAAAACAGGGCCCCTTAATCTCCTACGAGCAGTACTTC
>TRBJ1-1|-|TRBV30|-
CAFHRRQNTEAFF
TGTGCCTTCCACAGGAGACAGAACACTGAAGCTTTCTTT
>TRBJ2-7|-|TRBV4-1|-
CASSQVVGAQPSPEQYF
TGCGCCAGCAGCCAAGTCGTGGGGGCCCAACCGAGTCCCGAGCAGTACTTC